This entry lists 10 T cell receptor beta chains sequenced from one sample in a study of tumour-infiltrating T cells in Burkitt lymphoma. The repertoire was sequenced with immunoSEQ multiplex PCR; TCRdb's copy has only in-frame clones and lacks some. The table has 6,400 or so clones, about 84% seen once. Sequencing was performed on tumor tissue. The receptors come from a human donor with Burkitt lymphoma.

The chain combines TRBV7-3 with TRBJ2-1; the D gene is possibly TRBD1 (5 bases). CDR3 length equals 12 residues. In germline, CDR1 is SGHTA, CDR2 FQGTGA. The V gene lost 3 bases and the J gene lost 9 bases, with 9 bases spanning the gap. This CDR3 is CASSFWGGEQFF. CDR3 DNA sequence: TGTGCCAGCAGCTTTTGGGGCGGTGAGCAGTTCTTC.

The rearrangement links TRBV7-2 to TRBJ2-3; D might be TRBD1 or TRBD2, each matching 5 bases. Per germline, CDR1 SGHTA and CDR2 FQGNSA. The CDR3 length is 14 residues. Deletions cut 5 bases from V and 3 bases from J, with 12 bases between. The CDR3 loop reads CASSPGWGTDTQYF. As DNA, the CDR3 is TGTGCCAGCAGCCCCGGTTGGGGGACAGATACGCAGTATTTT.

This sequence joins TRBV6-6 and TRBJ1-2; 8 positions agree with TRBD1. The CDR3 is 16 residues long. In germline, CDR1 is MNHNY, CDR2 SVGAGI (reference sequence). The V segment lost 5 bases and the J segment 3 bases; nucleotides outside the gene matches: 11. The CDR3 DNA reads as TGTGCCAGCAGTCATTACCGGGACAGGCGCCACTATGGCTACACCTTC. It translates to CASSHYRDRRHYGYTF.

This clone was counted once. V gene TRBV11-1 combines with J gene TRBJ2-4; D remains ambiguous. V lost 1 base to trimming and J lost 9 bases, with 7 bases between them. The CDR3 sequence is 12 residues long. Germline CDR1 and CDR2: SGHAT and FQDESV (reference sequence). The CDR3 loop reads CASSLEFSIQYF. The CDR3 DNA reads TGTGCCAGCAGCTTAGAATTTTCCATTCAGTACTTC.

V usage is TRBV13 and J usage is TRBJ1-2; TRBD1 might be the D (6 bases). The germline CDR1 and CDR2 sequences are PRHDT and FYEKMQ (reference sequence). V was shortened by 5 bases and J by 4 bases, with 11 bases between the two germline ends. The CDR3 spans 13 residues. The DNA for the CDR3 is TGTGCCAGCAGCCAAACAGGGATCTATGGCTACACCTTC. Protein sequence: CASSQTGIYGYTF.

The chain joins TRBV5-1 to TRBJ2-5, with D perhaps assigned TRBD1 or TRBD2 (5 bases each). Matching the DNA end better, TRBJ2-7 makes the J call doubtful. There are 12 residues in the CDR3. The germline CDR1 and CDR2 sequences are SGHRS and YFSETQ. In DNA, the CDR3 is TGCGCCAGCCACTGGCAGGGAGACGAGCAGTACTTC. Its protein is CASHWQGDEQYF.

The chain uses TRBV5-4 and TRBJ1-2; TRBD1 matches at 7 bases. J gave up 4 bases and V 4 bases, and 4 bases lay outside the gene matches. Germline values: CDR1 SGHNT, CDR2 YYREEE (reference sequence). This CDR3 contains 13 residues. This CDR3 reads CASSADRSYGYTF. The CDR3 nucleotides read TGTGCCAGCAGCGCGGACAGGTCCTATGGCTACACCTTC.

The chain employs TRBV5-5 and TRBJ1-1; unclear D gene. From germline, CDR1 is SGHKS and CDR2 YYEKEE (reference sequence). CDR3 length: 14 amino acids. The ends were cut back, 2 bases at V and 1 base at J, with 9 bases in the middle. The CDR3 coding sequence is TGTGCCAGCAGCTTTGTCCGCCAGAACACTGAAGCTTTCTTT. As protein: CASSFVRQNTEAFF.

J is TRBJ1-5 and V is TRBV6-1; weak D call: TRBD1 (5 bases). CDR1 is MNHNS, CDR2 SASEGT, per germline. V was clipped by 6 bases and J by 9 bases, with 18 bases between them. The CDR3 totals 14 residues. The CDR3 loop is CASSSDTAVGPQHF. DNA for the CDR3: TGTGCCAGCAGCTCGGACACGGCCGTCGGGCCCCAGCATTTT.

This clone was seen a single time. This rearrangement joins TRBV9 to TRBJ2-1; 13 bases line up with TRBD2. The V gene end was trimmed by 4 bases and the J gene end by 4 bases; junction bases not matched to a gene: 5. This CDR3 has 16 amino acids. Germline lookup yields CDR1 SGDLS and CDR2 YYNGEE. The CDR3 sequence: CASSLETSGGYNEQFF. Here the CDR3 DNA reads TGTGCCAGCAGCCTAGAGACTAGCGGGGGGTACAATGAGCAGTTCTTC.